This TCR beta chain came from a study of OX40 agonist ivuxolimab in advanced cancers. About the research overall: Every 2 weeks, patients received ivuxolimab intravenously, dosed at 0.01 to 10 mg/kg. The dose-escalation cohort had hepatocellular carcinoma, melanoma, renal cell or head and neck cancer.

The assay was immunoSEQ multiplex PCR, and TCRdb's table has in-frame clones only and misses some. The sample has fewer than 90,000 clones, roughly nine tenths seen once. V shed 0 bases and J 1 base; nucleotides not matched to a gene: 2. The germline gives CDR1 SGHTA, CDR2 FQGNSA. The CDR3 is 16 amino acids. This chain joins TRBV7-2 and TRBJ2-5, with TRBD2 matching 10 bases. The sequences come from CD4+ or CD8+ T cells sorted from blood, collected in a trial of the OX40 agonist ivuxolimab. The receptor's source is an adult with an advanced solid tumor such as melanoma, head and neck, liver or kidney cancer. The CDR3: CASSLARLAGQETQYF. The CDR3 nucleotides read TGTGCCAGCAGCTTAGCCCGACTAGCGGGCCAAGAGACCCAGTACTTC.